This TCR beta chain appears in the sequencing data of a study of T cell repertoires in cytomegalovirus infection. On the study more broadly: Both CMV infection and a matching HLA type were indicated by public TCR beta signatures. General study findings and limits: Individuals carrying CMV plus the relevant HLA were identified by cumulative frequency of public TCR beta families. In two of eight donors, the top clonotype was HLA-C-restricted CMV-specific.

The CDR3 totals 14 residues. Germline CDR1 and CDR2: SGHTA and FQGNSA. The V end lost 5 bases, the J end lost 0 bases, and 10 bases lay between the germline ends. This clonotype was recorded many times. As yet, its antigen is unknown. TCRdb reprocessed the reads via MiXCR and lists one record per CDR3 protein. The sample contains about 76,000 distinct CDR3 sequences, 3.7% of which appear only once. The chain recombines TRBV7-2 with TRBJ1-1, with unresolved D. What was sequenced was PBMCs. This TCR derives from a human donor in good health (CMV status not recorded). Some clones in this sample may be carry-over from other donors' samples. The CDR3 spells CASSPSRVNTEAFF. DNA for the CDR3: TGTGCCAGCAGCCCATCTAGAGTGAACACTGAAGCTTTCTTT.